The source of this T cell receptor (beta chain) is a study of post-analysis software for immune sequencing data. Overall study: Included courses were relapsing-remitting and secondary progressive multiple sclerosis; progressive-relapsing multiple sclerosis was also included.

Regarding the study as a whole: In patients, TRBV5-6, TRBV5-1 and TRBV20-1 belonged to about five TRBV segments found more frequently than in controls. Samples made in the same batch grouped tightly together by F measure. Normalized Chao1 diversity was significantly reduced in patients versus controls.

Researchers reported that TCR beta cDNA libraries carried unique molecular identifiers. Some 500,000 cDNA molecules were obtained per 1 to 10 million input T cells. TCRdb re-called the PCR reads with MiXCR, one entry per CDR3 protein. The table records fewer than 850,000 distinct CDR3 sequences, more than 45% of them present only once. As concerns this clonotype: What it binds is not known.

The V gene lost 4 bases and the J gene lost 2 bases, with 14 bases spanning the gap. CDR1 is KGHDR and CDR2 is SFDVKD in the germline V gene. This CDR3 comprises 16 residues. This TCR was recovered from a girl aged 10 to 17 with multiple sclerosis. Sequencing input: blood. The rearrangement uses TRBV24-1 and TRBJ2-1, with a weak D call TRBD2 (6 bases). The CDR3 nucleotides are TGTGCCACCAGTGACCCGGGAGCGGATACCTACAATGAGCAGTTCTTC. It codes for CATSDPGADTYNEQFF.